The next 17 T cell receptor beta chains were all read from a single sample in a study of T cell repertoires in cytomegalovirus infection. TCRdb recomputed calls from the reads with MiXCR, one row per CDR3 protein. Of more than 150,000 distinct CDR3 sequences in the sample, roughly 15% were seen once. Input material: CD8+ T cells from PBMCs. The receptor source for this set is a human donor in good health (CMV status not recorded). Some clones in this sample may be carry-over from other donors' samples.

In this sample, this clonotype turned up a few times. The chain recombines TRBV20-1 with TRBJ2-2; the D gene could be TRBD1 or TRBD2 (5 bases each). V lost 5 bases and J lost 9, with 10 bases in between. CDR1 and CDR2 from the germline V gene are DFQATT and SNEGSKA (reference sequence). The CDR3 contains 11 residues. The CDR3 protein is CSAPGRRELFF. DNA of the CDR3: TGCAGTGCTCCGGGGCGGCGGGAGCTGTTTTTT.

This clonotype was seen only a few times. The chain employs TRBV20-1 and TRBJ1-6; D gene ambiguous. Germline CDR1 DFQATT, CDR2 SNEGSKA (reference sequence). V lost 1 base to trimming and J lost 5 bases, with 18 bases between them. The CDR3 sequence is 17 residues long. CDR3 sequence reads: CSARGLTRESDNSPLHF. The CDR3 DNA follows: TGCAGTGCTAGAGGACTCACCCGGGAATCGGATAATTCACCCCTCCACTTT.

The chain couples TRBV7-6 to TRBJ2-1, with 7 bases identical to TRBD2. The CDR3 spans 13 residues. Germline V gives CDR1 SGHVS, CDR2 FNYEAQ. V lost 4 bases and J lost 8; bases outside the gene matches: 5. CDR3 nucleotides: TGTGCCAGCAGCTCCTTTCGGGGGGATGAGCAGTTCTTC. This encodes CASSSFRGDEQFF.

The gene calls are TRBV7-2 and TRBJ2-7, with D tentatively TRBD2 (6 bases). With 7 bases removed from V and 6 bases from J, the gap between germline ends came to 19 bases. The length of the CDR3 is 14 residues. Germline loops: CDR1 SGHTA, CDR2 FQGNSA. CDR3 region: CASTDRGSGVEQYF. CDR3 bases: TGTGCCAGCACCGACCGGGGGAGTGGTGTCGAGCAGTACTTC.

The rearrangement links TRBV6-2 or TRBV6-3 to TRBJ2-1; D call uncertain. The CDR3 has 13 residues. Germline assignment: CDR1 MNHEY and CDR2 SVGEGT. Deletions cut 2 bases from V and 3 bases from J, with 5 bases between. DNA of the CDR3: TGTGCCAGCAGTTACGAGGTCTACAATGAGCAGTTCTTC. This sequence encodes CASSYEVYNEQFF.

This clonotype was seen only a few times. This chain links TRBV24-1 with TRBJ2-1, with no clear D. The CDR3 runs 14 residues. Germline CDR1 is KGHDR and CDR2 is SFDVKD. V was trimmed by 4 bases and J by 6 bases, leaving 12 bases between them. The CDR3 DNA reads as TGTGCCACCAGTGACCCAGCGCCTCGCAATGAGCAGTTCTTC. Translated: CATSDPAPRNEQFF.

This clonotype was counted at least ten times. CDR3 residues: CASSARGQAHNEQFF. For the CDR3, the DNA is TGTGCCAGCAGCGCCCGAGGACAGGCCCACAATGAGCAGTTCTTC. This chain uses TRBV5-5 with TRBJ2-1, with TRBD1 identical over 7 bases. Germline loops: CDR1 SGHKS, CDR2 YYEKEE (reference sequence). The CDR3 runs to 15 residues. V lost 4 bases and J lost 5; bases outside the gene matches: 9. Supplemented by reference TRBV5-5 and TRBJ2-1, the full variable domain reads DAGVTQSPTHLIKTRGQQVTLRCSPISGHKSVSWYQQVLGQGPQFIFQYYEKEERGRGNFPDRFSARQFPNYSSELNVNALLLGDSALYLCASSARGQAHNEQFFGPGTRLTVL.

V usage is TRBV6-2 or TRBV6-3 and J usage is TRBJ2-7; perhaps TRBD1 as D (5 bases). V was pared by 7 bases and J by 3 bases, with 16 bases between. This CDR3 comprises 14 residues. Germline V gene sequence: CDR1 MNHEY, CDR2 SVGEGT. In nucleotides, the CDR3 is TGTGCCAGCACCTTCCAGGGAACCCTCTACGAGCAGTACTTC. Protein product: CASTFQGTLYEQYF.

V gene TRBV11-2 combines with J gene TRBJ2-7; perhaps TRBD2 as D (5 bases). Trimming removed 8 bases from V and 2 bases from J, with 19 bases in between. CDR3 length: 15 amino acids. Germline V gives CDR1 SGHAT, CDR2 FQNNGV. CDR3: CASRGAAVLPYEQYF. Here the CDR3 DNA reads TGTGCCAGCCGGGGAGCGGCAGTCCTACCCTACGAGCAGTACTTC.

The gene calls are TRBV7-3 and TRBJ2-1, with TRBD2 identical over 10 bases. The CDR3 extends over 17 amino acids. Germline values: CDR1 SGHTA, CDR2 FQGTGA. V was clipped by 5 bases and J by 8 bases; unmatched bases: 15. The CDR3 coding sequence is TGTGCCAGCAGCGCCCACAGCGGGGGGGCCCTAGGGGATGAGCAGTTCTTC. It yields the protein CASSAHSGGALGDEQFF.

The rearrangement uses TRBV29-1 and TRBJ2-1; 11 bases are a match to TRBD1. CDR3 size: 13 residues. Germline-derived CDR1 and CDR2 are SQVTM and ANQGSEA. V shed 6 bases and J 7 bases; nucleotides not matched to a gene: 5. The CDR3 nucleotides are TGCAGCGTGGGTGGGACAGGGGGGAATGAGCAGTTCTTC. Its translation is CSVGGTGGNEQFF.

To note about this clonotype: Germline and junction disagree at one end, which may indicate a read error. The chain recombines TRBV10-3 with TRBJ2-7; 9 positions match TRBD2. The germline V gene encodes CDR1 ENHRY and CDR2 SYGVKD. The length of the CDR3 is 13 residues. For the CDR3, the DNA is TGTGCCATCAGTGAAACAGCGGGAGGCGAGCAGCACTTC. The encoded protein is CAISETAGGEQHF.

The rearrangement joins TRBV28 to TRBJ1-4; D is unresolved. Looked up from germline, CDR1 is MDHEN and CDR2 is SYDVKM. The CDR3 is 13 amino acids. Between the trimmed V and J ends, which lost 2 bases and 5 bases, there was a span of 6 bases. CDR3 nucleotide sequence: TGTGCCAGCAGTTTAAAGCTAAATGAAAAACTGTTTTTT. Translating it yields CASSLKLNEKLFF. The full variable domain, in which reference TRBV28 and TRBJ1-4 provide the parts outside the CDR3, is DVKVTQSSRYLVKRTGEKVFLECVQDMDHENMFWYRQDPGLGLRLIYFSYDVKMKEKGDIPEGYSVSREKKERFSLILESASTNQTSMYLCASSLKLNEKLFFGSGTQLSVL.

The rearrangement joins TRBV7-9 to TRBJ2-5; 10 positions agree with TRBD2. This CDR3 is 18 amino acids long. CDR1 is SEHNR and CDR2 is FQNEAQ in the germline V gene (reference sequence). The junction had 16 bases not matched to a gene; V was cut back by 4 bases and J by 5 bases. The CDR3 nucleotides read TGTGCCAGCAGCTCAAAGTACCCTCCAGCGGGAGGGCCGGAGACCCAGTACTTC. Translating gives CASSSKYPPAGGPETQYF.

CDR3 loop: CASSWTSGGGRLSTDTQYF. The CDR3 DNA reads TGTGCCAGCAGCTGGACTAGCGGGGGGGGGCGGCTGTCCACAGATACGCAGTATTTT. The rearrangement joins TRBV7-2 to TRBJ2-3; 15 bases align to TRBD2. Germline CDR1 and CDR2: SGHTA and FQGNSA. This CDR3 is built from 19 residues. The ends lost 4 bases at V and 2 bases at J; junction bases unmatched: 10.

This clonotype has only a few counts. V usage is TRBV29-1 and J usage is TRBJ2-1; tentatively, D is TRBD1 or TRBD2 (5 bases each). V was shortened by 4 bases and J by 4 bases, with 14 bases between the two germline ends. The germline V gene has CDR1 SQVTM and CDR2 ANQGSEA. The CDR3 sequence is 14 residues long. The CDR3 nucleotides read TGCAGCGTTGGTGGGGCAGGGAGTTACAATGAGCAGTTCTTC. It specifies CSVGGAGSYNEQFF.

The gene calls are TRBV7-2 and TRBJ1-1; D unresolved. The CDR3 sequence is 12 residues long. Trimming stripped 1 base from V and 8 bases from J, with 8 bases between. CDR1 is SGHTA and CDR2 is FQGNSA in the germline V gene. DNA of the CDR3: TGTGCCAGCAGCTTAGAGCGAGACGAAGCTTTCTTT. This gives the protein CASSLERDEAFF.